A selection of T cell receptor beta chains follows, all from one sample in a study of cytomegalovirus exposure and HLA in healthy donors. Method: immunoSEQ multiplex PCR; TCRdb's copy keeps in-frame clones and lacks some. The sample totals some 55,000 clones. Input material: PBMCs. The receptors stem from a man aged 18 to 30 in good health and CMV-seropositive. Both conserved end residues are part of each CDR3. D genes are given only for firm matches. The size entry is marked missing in some rows and otherwise reads once, few, many or a size class.

j_gene	abundance	d_gene	v_gene	CDR3aa	CDR3nt
TRBJ2-7	NA	NA	TRBV14	CASSPTGYEQYF	TGTGCCAGCAGCCCCACAGGCTACGAGCAGTACTTC
TRBJ2-4	NA	NA	TRBV5-4	CASSLGGISAKNIQYF	TGTGCCAGCAGCTTGGGCGGGATAAGCGCCAAAAACATTCAGTACTTC
TRBJ2-3	NA	NA	TRBV5-1	CASSLALLTSTDTQYF	TGCGCCAGCAGCTTGGCACTCCTAACTAGCACAGATACGCAGTATTTT
TRBJ2-7	NA	NA	TRBV25-1	CASSERGTSYEQYF	TGTGCCAGCAGTGAGAGGGGGACCTCCTACGAGCAGTACTTC
TRBJ2-7	NA	NA	TRBV5-8	CASSLDLGNSYEQYF	TGTGCCAGCAGCTTGGATCTGGGCAACTCCTACGAGCAGTACTTC
TRBJ1-3	NA	NA	TRBV7-2	CASSPEQGPSGNTIYF	TGTGCCAGCAGCCCGGAACAGGGACCCTCTGGAAACACCATATATTTT
TRBJ1-5	NA	NA	TRBV19	CASTLGAESNQPQHF	TGTGCCAGTACCCTAGGGGCAGAAAGCAATCAGCCCCAGCATTTT
TRBJ2-7	medium-sized	NA	TRBV4-1	CASSQAFGTSYEQYF	TGCGCCAGCAGCCAAGCCTTCGGGACATCTTACGAGCAGTACTTC
TRBJ1-6	NA	TRBD1	TRBV25-1	CASTTFRTGGNNSPLHF	TGTGCCAGTACGACTTTCCGGACAGGGGGCAATAATTCACCCCTCCACTTT
TRBJ2-1	NA	NA	TRBV5-8	CASSLQRNSYNEQFF	TGTGCCAGCAGCTTGCAGCGGAACTCCTACAATGAGCAGTTCTTC
TRBJ1-4	NA	NA	TRBV29-1	CSGRGVDEKLFF	TGCAGCGGGCGGGGAGTGGATGAAAAACTGTTTTTT
TRBJ1-6	NA	NA	TRBV28	CASSAQGSPLHF	TGTGCCAGCAGTGCCCAGGGTTCTCCCCTCCACTTT
TRBJ2-1	NA	TRBD1	TRBV5-6	CASSSVTGGEQFF	TGTGCCAGCAGCTCGGTAACAGGGGGTGAGCAGTTCTTC
TRBJ2-6	NA	NA	TRBV6-1	CATHYSGANVLTF	TGTGCCACCCACTACTCTGGGGCCAACGTCCTGACTTTC
TRBJ1-1	NA	NA	TRBV11-3	CASSPSLAEAFF	TGTGCCAGCAGCCCCTCCCTAGCTGAAGCTTTCTTT
TRBJ2-1	NA	TRBD2	TRBV27	CASSLTSGVYNEQFF	TGTGCCAGCAGCCTAACTAGCGGGGTATACAATGAGCAGTTCTTC
TRBJ2-7	NA	NA	TRBV5-6	CASSFSGAWGEQYF	TGTGCCAGCAGCTTTTCAGGGGCCTGGGGCGAGCAGTACTTC
TRBJ2-7	NA	NA	TRBV29-1	CSAEDWTYEQYF	TGCAGCGCGGAGGACTGGACCTACGAGCAGTACTTC
TRBJ2-5	NA	NA	TRBV19	CASSNRARETQYF	TGTGCCAGTAGTAACAGGGCTAGGGAGACCCAGTACTTC
TRBJ2-7	NA	NA	TRBV10-2	CASSEETGLSSYEQYF	TGCGCCAGCAGTGAGGAGACTGGACTGAGCTCCTACGAGCAGTACTTC
TRBJ2-7	NA	TRBD2	TRBV19	CASSSGLAGGQYF	TGTGCCAGTAGTTCCGGACTAGCGGGAGGGCAGTACTTC
TRBJ2-1	NA	NA	TRBV7-9	CASSLATRDGEQFF	TGTGCCAGCAGCTTAGCAACTAGAGATGGTGAGCAGTTCTTC
TRBJ2-7	NA	NA	TRBV11-2	CASSPDLGAPSYEQYF	TGTGCCAGCAGCCCTGATCTCGGCGCGCCTAGCTACGAGCAGTACTTC
TRBJ2-7	NA	TRBD1	TRBV28	CASSSEGTEFYEQYF	TGTGCCAGCAGCTCAGAAGGGACAGAATTCTACGAGCAGTACTTC
TRBJ2-7	NA	NA	TRBV11-2	CASSLIRSYEQYF	TGTGCCAGCAGCTTAATCAGATCCTACGAGCAGTACTTC
TRBJ1-5	NA	NA	TRBV15	CATSRDGLNQPQHF	TGTGCCACCAGCAGAGATGGGCTAAATCAGCCCCAGCATTTT
TRBJ1-5	NA	NA	TRBV27	CASSFRGNQPQHF	TGTGCCAGCAGTTTTAGGGGAAATCAGCCCCAGCATTTT
TRBJ2-7	NA	TRBD2	TRBV29-1	CSVVPSGRYEQYF	TGCAGCGTTGTTCCAAGCGGGAGATACGAGCAGTACTTC
TRBJ1-1	NA	NA	TRBV10-2	CASSEYQVVNTEAFF	TGCGCCAGCAGTGAGTACCAGGTAGTGAACACTGAAGCTTTCTTT
TRBJ2-7	NA	NA	TRBV7-8	CASSPRLEEQYF	TGTGCCAGCAGCCCGCGACTAGAGGAGCAGTACTTC
TRBJ2-7	NA	TRBD2	TRBV6-5	CASSRLAVSSYEQYF	TGTGCCAGCAGTCGACTAGCGGTTAGCTCCTACGAGCAGTACTTC
TRBJ2-2	NA	NA	TRBV6-1	CASQDSLNTGELFF	TGTGCCAGCCAAGACAGCTTGAACACCGGGGAGCTGTTTTTT
TRBJ2-5	NA	TRBD2	TRBV28	CASSVESGSKETQYF	TGTGCCAGCAGCGTCGAAAGCGGGAGCAAAGAGACCCAGTACTTC
TRBJ2-5	NA	TRBD1	TRBV5-7	CASSIQGAKETQYF	TGTGCCAGCAGCATACAGGGGGCAAAAGAGACCCAGTACTTC
TRBJ1-4	NA	NA	TRBV9	CASSAGTGEKLFF	TGTGCCAGCAGCGCAGGGACTGGGGAAAAACTGTTTTTT
TRBJ1-1	NA	NA	TRBV6-5	CASSGQTDEAFF	TGTGCCAGCAGCGGACAGACAGACGAAGCTTTCTTT
TRBJ2-2	NA	NA	TRBV9	CASSRNTGELFF	TGTGCCAGCAGCCGGAACACCGGGGAGCTGTTTTTT